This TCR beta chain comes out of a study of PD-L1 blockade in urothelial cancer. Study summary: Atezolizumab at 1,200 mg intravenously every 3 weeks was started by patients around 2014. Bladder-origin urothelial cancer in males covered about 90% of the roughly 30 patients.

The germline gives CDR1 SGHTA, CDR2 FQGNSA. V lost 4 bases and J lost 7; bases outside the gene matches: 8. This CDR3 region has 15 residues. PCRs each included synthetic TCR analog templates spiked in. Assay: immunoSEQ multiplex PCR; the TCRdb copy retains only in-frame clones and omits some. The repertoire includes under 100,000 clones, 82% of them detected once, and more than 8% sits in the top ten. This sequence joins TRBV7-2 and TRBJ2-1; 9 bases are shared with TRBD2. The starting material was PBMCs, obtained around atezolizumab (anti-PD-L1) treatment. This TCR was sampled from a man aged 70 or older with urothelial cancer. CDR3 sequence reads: CASSSTSGRLNEQFF. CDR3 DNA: TGTGCCAGCAGCTCCACCAGCGGGAGGTTGAATGAGCAGTTCTTC.